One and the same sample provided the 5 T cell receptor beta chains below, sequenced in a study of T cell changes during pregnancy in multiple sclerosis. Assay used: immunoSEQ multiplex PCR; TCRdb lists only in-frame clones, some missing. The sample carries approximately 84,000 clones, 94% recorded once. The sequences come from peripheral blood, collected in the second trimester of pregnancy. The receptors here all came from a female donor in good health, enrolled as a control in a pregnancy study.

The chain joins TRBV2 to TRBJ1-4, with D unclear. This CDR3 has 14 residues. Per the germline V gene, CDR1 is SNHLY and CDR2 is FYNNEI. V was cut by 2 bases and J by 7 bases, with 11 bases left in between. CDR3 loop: CASSESVASEKLFF. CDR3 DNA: TGTGCCAGCAGTGAATCGGTCGCGAGTGAAAAACTGTTTTTT.

CDR3 region: CASTNPSGGTGNEEGFF. The CDR3 bases are TGTGCCAGCACCAATCCTTCGGGGGGGACAGGGAATGAAGAGGGTTTCTTC. V gene TRBV5-8 combines with J gene TRBJ2-1; D may be TRBD1 (9 bases). Germline lookup yields CDR1 SGHTS and CDR2 YDEGEE. V was pared by 6 bases and J by 16 bases, with 35 bases between. The CDR3 covers 17 residues.

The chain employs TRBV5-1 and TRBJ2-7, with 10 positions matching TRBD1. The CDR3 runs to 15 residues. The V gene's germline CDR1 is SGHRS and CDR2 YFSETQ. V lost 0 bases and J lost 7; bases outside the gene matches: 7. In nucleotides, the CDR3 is TGCGCCAGCAGCTTGGCCTCCGGGACAGGGGTTGAGCAGTACTTC. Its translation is CASSLASGTGVEQYF.

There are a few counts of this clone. The CDR3 spells CASSDSLRDRATGELFF. Written as DNA, the CDR3 is TGTGCCAGCAGTGACTCTCTCCGGGACAGGGCTACCGGGGAGCTGTTTTTT. The V gene is TRBV6-4, the J gene TRBJ2-2, with 9 bases matching TRBD1. The V gene end was trimmed by 0 bases and the J gene end by 5 bases; junction bases not matched to a gene: 7. This CDR3 has 17 amino acids. Germline lookup yields CDR1 MRHNA and CDR2 SNTAGT.

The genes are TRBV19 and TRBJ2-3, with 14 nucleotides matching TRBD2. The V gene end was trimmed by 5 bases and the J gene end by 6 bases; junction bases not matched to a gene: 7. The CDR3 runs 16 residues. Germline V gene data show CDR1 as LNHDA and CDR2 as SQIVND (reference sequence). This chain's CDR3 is CASSSGLAGGWDTQYF. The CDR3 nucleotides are TGTGCCAGTAGTTCAGGACTAGCGGGAGGTTGGGATACGCAGTATTTT.